The T cell receptor (beta chain) under discussion was sequenced for a study of blood T cell repertoires in COVID-19. At the level of the study: Spain, Italy and the United States supplied samples that represented acute and convalescent COVID-19.

The V segment lost 0 bases and the J segment 3 bases; nucleotides outside the gene matches: 5. Looked up from germline, CDR1 is SGHTA and CDR2 is FQGTGA. The CDR3 sequence is 17 residues long. This clone was seen a few times. Under the authors' procedure: Reference gene primers were amplified, and this amplification served to estimate nucleated cell counts. The assay was immunoSEQ multiplex PCR, and TCRdb's table has in-frame clones only and misses some. V, J and clone size are taken as reported in that table, and D and trimming were inferred from the DNA itself. The table has approximately 200,000 clones, approximately 94% seen once; the top ten hold about 0.8%.

The chain is built from TRBV7-3 and TRBJ2-1; 10 nucleotides match TRBD2. The source of this sequence is a man younger than 40 with COVID-19, enrolled during active disease. Source material: peripheral blood. The CDR3 here is CASSLTEAGGLYNEQFF. In DNA form, the CDR3 reads TGTGCCAGCAGCTTAACGGAAGCGGGGGGGCTCTACAATGAGCAGTTCTTC.